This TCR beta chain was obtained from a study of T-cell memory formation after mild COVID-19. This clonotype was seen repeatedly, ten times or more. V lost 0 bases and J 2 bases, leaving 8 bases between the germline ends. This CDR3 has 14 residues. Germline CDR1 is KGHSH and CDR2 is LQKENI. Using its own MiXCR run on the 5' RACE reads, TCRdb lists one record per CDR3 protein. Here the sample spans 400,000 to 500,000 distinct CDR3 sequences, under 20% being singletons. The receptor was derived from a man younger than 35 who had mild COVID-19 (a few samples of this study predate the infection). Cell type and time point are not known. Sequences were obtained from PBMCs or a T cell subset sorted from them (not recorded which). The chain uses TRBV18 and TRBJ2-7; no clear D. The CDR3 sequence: CASSPPNRAYEQYV. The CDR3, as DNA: TGTGCCAGCTCACCACCGAATAGAGCCTACGAGCAGTACGTC.